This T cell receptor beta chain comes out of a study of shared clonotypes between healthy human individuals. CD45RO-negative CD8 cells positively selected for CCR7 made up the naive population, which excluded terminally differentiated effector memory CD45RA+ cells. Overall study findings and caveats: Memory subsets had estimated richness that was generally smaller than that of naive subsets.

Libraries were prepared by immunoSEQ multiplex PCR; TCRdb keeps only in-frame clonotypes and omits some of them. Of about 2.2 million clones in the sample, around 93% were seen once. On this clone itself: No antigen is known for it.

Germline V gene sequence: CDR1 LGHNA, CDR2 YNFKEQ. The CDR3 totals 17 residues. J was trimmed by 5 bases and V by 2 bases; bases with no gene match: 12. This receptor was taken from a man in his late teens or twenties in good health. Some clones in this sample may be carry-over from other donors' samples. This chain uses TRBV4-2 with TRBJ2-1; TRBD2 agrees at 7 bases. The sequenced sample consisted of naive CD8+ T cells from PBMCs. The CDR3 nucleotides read TGTGCCAGCAGCCAACTCTGGCGGGAGAATTGGGACAATGAGCAGTTCTTC. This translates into CASSQLWRENWDNEQFF.